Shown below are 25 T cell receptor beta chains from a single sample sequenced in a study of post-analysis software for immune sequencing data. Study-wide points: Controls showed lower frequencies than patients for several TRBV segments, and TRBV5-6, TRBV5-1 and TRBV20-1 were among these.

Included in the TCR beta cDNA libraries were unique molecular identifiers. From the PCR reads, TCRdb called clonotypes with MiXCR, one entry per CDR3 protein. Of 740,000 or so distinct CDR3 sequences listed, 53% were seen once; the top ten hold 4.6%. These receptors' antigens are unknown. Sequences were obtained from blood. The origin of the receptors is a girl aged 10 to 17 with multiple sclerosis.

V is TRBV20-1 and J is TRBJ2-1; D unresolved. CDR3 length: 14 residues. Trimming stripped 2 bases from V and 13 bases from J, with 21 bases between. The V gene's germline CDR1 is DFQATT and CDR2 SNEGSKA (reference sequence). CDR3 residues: CSARSSALQETQFF. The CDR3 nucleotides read TGCAGTGCTAGAAGCAGTGCCCTACAAGAGACCCAGTTCTTC.

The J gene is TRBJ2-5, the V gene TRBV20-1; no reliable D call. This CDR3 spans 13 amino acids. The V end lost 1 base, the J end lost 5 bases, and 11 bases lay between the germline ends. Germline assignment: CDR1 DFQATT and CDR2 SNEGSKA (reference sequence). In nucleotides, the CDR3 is TGCAGTGCTAGAGTTACGCTTAAGGAGACCCAGTACTTC. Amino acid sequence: CSARVTLKETQYF.

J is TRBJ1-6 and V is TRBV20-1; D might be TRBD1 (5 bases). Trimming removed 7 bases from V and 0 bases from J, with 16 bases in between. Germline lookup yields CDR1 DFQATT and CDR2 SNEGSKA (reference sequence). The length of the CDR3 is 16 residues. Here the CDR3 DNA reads TGCAGTGTTTCCTCGGGGGAGAGCTCCTATAATTCACCCCTCCACTTT. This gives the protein CSVSSGESSYNSPLHF.

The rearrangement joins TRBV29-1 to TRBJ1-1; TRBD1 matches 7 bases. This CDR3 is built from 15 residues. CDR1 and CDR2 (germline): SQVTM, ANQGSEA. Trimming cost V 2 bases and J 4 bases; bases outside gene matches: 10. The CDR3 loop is CSVENSYRGGTEAFF. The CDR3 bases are TGCAGCGTTGAAAATTCGTACAGGGGAGGCACTGAAGCTTTCTTT. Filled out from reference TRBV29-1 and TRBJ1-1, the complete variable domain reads SAVISQKPSRDICQRGTSLTIQCQVDSQVTMMFWYRQQPGQSLTLIATANQGSEATYESGFVIDKFPISRPNLTFSTLTVSNMSPEDSSIYLCSVENSYRGGTEAFFGQGTRLTVV.

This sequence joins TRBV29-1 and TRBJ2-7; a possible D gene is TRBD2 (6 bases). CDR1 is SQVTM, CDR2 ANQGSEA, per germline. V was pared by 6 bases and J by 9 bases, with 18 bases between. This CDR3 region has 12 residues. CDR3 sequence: CSVGTGVLVQYF. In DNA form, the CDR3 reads TGCAGCGTCGGGACGGGAGTGCTTGTGCAGTACTTC.

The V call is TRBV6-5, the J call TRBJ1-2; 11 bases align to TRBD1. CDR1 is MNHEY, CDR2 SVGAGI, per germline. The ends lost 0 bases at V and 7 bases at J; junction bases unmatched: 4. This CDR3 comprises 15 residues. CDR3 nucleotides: TGTGCCAGCAGTTACTCTCGGACAGGGGGCCGTGGCTACACCTTC. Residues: CASSYSRTGGRGYTF.

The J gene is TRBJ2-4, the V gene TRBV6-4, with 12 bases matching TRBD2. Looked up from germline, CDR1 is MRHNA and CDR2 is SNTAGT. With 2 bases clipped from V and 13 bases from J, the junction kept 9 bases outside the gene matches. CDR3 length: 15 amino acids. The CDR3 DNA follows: TGTGCCAGCAGTGACGCTAGCGGGGGGGCAAGTGAGCAGTACTTC. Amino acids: CASSDASGGASEQYF.

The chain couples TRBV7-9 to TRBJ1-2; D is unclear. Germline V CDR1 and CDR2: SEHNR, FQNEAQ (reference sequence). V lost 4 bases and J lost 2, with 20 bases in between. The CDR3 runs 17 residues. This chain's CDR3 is CASSWADGRARNYGYTF. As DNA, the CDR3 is TGTGCCAGCAGCTGGGCTGACGGGCGGGCGCGGAACTATGGCTACACCTTC.

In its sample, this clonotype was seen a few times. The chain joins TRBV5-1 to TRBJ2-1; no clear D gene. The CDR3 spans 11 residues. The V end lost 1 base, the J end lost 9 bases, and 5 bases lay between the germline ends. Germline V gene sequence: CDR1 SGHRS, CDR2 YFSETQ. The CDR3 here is CASSLIAEQFF. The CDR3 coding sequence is TGCGCCAGCAGCTTGATTGCTGAGCAGTTCTTC.

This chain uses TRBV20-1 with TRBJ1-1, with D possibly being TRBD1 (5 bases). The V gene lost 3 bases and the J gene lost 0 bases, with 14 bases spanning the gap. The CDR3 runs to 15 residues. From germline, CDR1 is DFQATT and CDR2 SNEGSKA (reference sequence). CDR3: CSASGRGTVNTEAFF. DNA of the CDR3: TGCAGTGCTAGCGGAAGAGGGACGGTGAACACTGAAGCTTTCTTT.

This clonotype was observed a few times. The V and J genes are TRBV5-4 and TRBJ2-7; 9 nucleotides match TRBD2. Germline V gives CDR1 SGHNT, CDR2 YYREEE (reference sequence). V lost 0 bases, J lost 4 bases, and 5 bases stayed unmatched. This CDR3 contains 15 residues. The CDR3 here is CASSLVGTSSYEQYF. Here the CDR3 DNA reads TGTGCCAGCAGCTTGGTGGGGACTAGCAGTTACGAGCAGTACTTC. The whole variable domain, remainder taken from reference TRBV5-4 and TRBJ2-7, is ETGVTQSPTHLIKTRGQQVTLRCSSQSGHNTVSWYQQALGQGPQFIFQYYREEENGRGNFPPRFSGLQFPNYSSELNVNALELDDSALYLCASSLVGTSSYEQYFGPGTRLTVT.

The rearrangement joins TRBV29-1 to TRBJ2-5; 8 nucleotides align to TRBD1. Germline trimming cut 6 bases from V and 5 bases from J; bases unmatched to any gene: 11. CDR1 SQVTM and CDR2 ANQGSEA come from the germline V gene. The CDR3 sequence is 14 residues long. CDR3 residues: CSVHGAGGAETQYF. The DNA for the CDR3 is TGCAGCGTCCACGGGGCAGGGGGCGCGGAGACCCAGTACTTC. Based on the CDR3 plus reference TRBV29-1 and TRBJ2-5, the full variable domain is SAVISQKPSRDICQRGTSLTIQCQVDSQVTMMFWYRQQPGQSLTLIATANQGSEATYESGFVIDKFPISRPNLTFSTLTVSNMSPEDSSIYLCSVHGAGGAETQYFGPGTRLLVL.

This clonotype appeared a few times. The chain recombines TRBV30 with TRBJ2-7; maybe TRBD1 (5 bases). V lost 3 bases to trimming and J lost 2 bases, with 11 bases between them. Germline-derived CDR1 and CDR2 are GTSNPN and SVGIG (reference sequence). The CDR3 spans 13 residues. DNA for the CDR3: TGTGCCTGGAGCCGAGACAGTCCCTACGAGCAGTACTTC. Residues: CAWSRDSPYEQYF.

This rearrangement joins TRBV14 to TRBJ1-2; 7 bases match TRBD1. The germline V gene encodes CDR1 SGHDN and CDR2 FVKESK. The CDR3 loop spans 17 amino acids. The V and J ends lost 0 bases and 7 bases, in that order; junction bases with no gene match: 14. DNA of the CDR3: TGTGCCAGCAGCCAAGACGGAACCATACGACAGGGAATTGGCTACACCTTC. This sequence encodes CASSQDGTIRQGIGYTF.

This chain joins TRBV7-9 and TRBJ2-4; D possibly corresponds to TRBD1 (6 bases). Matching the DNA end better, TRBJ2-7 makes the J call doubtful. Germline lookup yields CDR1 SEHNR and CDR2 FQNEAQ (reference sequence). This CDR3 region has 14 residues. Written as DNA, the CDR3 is TGTGCCAGCAGCTTTATCGCAGGGGTCGACGAGCAGTACTTC. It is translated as CASSFIAGVDEQYF.

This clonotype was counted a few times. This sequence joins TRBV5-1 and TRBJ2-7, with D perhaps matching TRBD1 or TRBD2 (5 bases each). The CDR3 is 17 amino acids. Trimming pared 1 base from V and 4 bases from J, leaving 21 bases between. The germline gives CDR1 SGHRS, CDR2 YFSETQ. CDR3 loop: CASSLTLRDPDGYEQYF. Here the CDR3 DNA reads TGCGCCAGCAGCTTGACTCTCCGGGACCCCGATGGGTACGAGCAGTACTTC. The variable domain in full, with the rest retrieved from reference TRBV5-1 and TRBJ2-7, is KAGVTQTPRYLIKTRGQQVTLSCSPISGHRSVSWYQQTPGQGLQFLFEYFSETQRNKGNFPGRFSGRQFSNSRSEMNVSTLELGDSALYLCASSLTLRDPDGYEQYFGPGTRLTVT.

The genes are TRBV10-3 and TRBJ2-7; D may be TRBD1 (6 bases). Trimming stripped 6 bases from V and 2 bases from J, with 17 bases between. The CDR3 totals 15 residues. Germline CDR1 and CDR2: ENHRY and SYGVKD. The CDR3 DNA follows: TGTGCCATCAGGGGCGTACAGGGATTTCCCTACGAGCAGTACTTC. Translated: CAIRGVQGFPYEQYF.

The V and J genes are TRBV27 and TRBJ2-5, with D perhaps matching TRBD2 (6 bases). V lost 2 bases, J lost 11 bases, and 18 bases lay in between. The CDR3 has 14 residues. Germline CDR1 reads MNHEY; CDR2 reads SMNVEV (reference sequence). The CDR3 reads CASSLVGTGGEQYF. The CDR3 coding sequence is TGTGCCAGCAGTTTAGTGGGAACCGGCGGGGAGCAGTACTTC.

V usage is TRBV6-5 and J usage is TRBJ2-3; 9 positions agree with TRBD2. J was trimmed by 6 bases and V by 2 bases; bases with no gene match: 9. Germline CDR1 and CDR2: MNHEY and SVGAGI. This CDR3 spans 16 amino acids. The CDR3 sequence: CASSYGAGGSSDTQYF. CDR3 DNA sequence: TGTGCCAGCAGTTACGGGGCGGGGGGGTCGTCTGATACGCAGTATTTT.

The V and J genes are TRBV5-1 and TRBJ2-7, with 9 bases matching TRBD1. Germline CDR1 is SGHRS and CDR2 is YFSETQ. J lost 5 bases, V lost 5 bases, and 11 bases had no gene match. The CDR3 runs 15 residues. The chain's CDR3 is CASSPANRGLDEQYF. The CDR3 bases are TGCGCCAGCAGTCCTGCTAACAGGGGGCTCGACGAGCAGTACTTC.

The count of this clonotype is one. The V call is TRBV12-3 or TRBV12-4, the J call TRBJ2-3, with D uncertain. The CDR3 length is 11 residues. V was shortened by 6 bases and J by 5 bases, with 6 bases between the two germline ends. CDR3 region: CASRHGDTQYF. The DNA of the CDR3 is TGTGCCAGCAGGCACGGAGATACGCAGTATTTT.

The CDR3 reads CASSPPNRQASEAFF. The CDR3 DNA reads as TGTGCCAGCAGCCCCCCCAACAGGCAGGCGAGTGAAGCTTTCTTT. The chain has TRBV5-5 and TRBJ1-1, with D possibly TRBD1 on 5 matching bases. Trimming removed 4 bases at V and 7 bases at J, with 20 bases between. This CDR3 region has 15 residues. CDR1 is SGHKS and CDR2 is YYEKEE in the germline V gene (reference sequence).

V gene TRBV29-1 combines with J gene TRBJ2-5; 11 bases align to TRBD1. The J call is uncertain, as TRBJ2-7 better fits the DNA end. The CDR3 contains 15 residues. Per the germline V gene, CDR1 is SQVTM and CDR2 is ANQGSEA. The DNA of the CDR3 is TGCAGCGTTGGATACGAGGGACAGGGGGTCAACGAGCAGTACTTC. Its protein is CSVGYEGQGVNEQYF.

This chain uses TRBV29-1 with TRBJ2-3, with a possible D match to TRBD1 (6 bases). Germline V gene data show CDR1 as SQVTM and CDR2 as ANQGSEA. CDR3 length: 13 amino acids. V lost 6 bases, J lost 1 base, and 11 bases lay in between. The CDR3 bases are TGCAGCGTGCGGACAGAGCGCACAGATACGCAGTATTTT. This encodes CSVRTERTDTQYF.

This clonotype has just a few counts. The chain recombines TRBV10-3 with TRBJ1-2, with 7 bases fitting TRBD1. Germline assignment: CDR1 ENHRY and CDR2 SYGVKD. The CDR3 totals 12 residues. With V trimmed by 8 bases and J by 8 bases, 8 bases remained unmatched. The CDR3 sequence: CAISDRAGGYTF. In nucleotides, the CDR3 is TGTGCCATCTCCGACAGGGCGGGCGGCTACACCTTC.